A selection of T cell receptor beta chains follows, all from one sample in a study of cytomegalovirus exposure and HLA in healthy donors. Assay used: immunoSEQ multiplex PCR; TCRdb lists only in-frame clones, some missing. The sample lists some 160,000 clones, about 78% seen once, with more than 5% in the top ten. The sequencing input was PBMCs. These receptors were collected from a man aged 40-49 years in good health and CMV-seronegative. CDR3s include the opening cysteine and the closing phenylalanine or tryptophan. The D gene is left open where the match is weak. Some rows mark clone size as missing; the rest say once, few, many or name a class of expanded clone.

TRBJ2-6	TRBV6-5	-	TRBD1	CASRPDRAGANVLTF	TGTGCCAGCAGACCTGACAGGGCTGGGGCCAACGTCCTGACTTTC
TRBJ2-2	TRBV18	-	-	CASSPMAGAITGELFF	TGTGCCAGCTCACCCATGGCAGGGGCCATCACCGGGGAGCTGTTTTTT
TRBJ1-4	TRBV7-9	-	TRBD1	CASSLAQGAGNEKLFF	TGTGCCAGCAGCTTAGCCCAGGGGGCGGGTAATGAAAAACTGTTTTTT
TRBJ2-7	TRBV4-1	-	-	CASSQEGGEQYF	TGCGCCAGCAGCCAAGAAGGGGGCGAGCAGTACTTC
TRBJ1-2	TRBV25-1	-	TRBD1	CASSGRDSNYGYTF	TGTGCCAGCAGTGGCCGGGACAGCAACTATGGCTACACCTTC
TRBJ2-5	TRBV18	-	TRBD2	CASSPGTSGEETQYF	TGTGCCAGCTCACCCGGGACTAGCGGGGAAGAGACCCAGTACTTC
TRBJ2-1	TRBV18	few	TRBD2	CASASREGNEQFF	TGTGCCAGCGCGTCCCGGGAGGGCAATGAGCAGTTCTTC
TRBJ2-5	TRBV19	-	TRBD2	CASSIARGLAPRETQYF	TGTGCCAGTAGTATAGCCCGAGGACTAGCCCCTAGGGAGACCCAGTACTTC
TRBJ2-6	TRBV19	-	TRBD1	CASAGQGAYSGANVLTF	TGTGCCAGTGCAGGACAGGGGGCCTACTCTGGGGCCAACGTCCTGACTTTC
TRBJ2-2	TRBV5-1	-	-	CASSLAQISKGAGELFF	TGCGCCAGCAGCTTGGCCCAGATTTCCAAGGGGGCCGGGGAGCTGTTTTTT
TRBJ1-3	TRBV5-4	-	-	CASSPTGVGNTIYF	TGTGCCAGCAGCCCCACCGGGGTTGGAAACACCATATATTTT
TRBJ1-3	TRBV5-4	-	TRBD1	CASSAEQQGTGNTIYF	TGTGCCAGCAGCGCCGAACAACAGGGGACTGGAAACACCATATATTTT
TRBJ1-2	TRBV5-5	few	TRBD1	CASSLELNQGARGYTF	TGTGCCAGCAGCTTGGAACTGAACCAGGGGGCTAGGGGCTACACCTTC
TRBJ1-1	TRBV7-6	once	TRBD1	CASSSGTGNTEAFF	TGTGCCAGCAGTTCTGGGACAGGGAACACTGAAGCTTTCTTT
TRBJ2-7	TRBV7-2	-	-	CASTSYYEQYF	TGTGCCAGCACGAGTTACTACGAGCAGTACTTC
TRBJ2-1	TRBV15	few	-	CATSSVAGPLPSYNEQFF	TGTGCCACCAGCAGTGTGGCAGGTCCGCTTCCCTCCTACAATGAGCAGTTCTTC
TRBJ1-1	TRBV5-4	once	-	CASSFGAVISPEAFF	TGTGCCAGCAGCTTTGGTGCGGTAATAAGTCCTGAAGCTTTCTTT
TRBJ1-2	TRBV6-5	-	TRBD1	CASSYSTGRGYTF	TGTGCCAGCAGTTACTCGACAGGGCGCGGCTACACCTTC
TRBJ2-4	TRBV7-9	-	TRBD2	CASSLTSGLAKNIQYF	TGTGCCAGCAGCCTCACTAGCGGTTTAGCCAAAAACATTCAGTACTTC
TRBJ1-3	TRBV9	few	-	CASSVGQFPGNTIYF	TGTGCCAGCAGCGTAGGTCAATTCCCAGGAAACACCATATATTTT
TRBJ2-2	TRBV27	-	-	CASKLTNTGELFF	TGTGCCAGCAAATTGACTAACACCGGGGAGCTGTTTTTT
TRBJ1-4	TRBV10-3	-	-	CAISAAGDEKLFF	TGTGCCATCAGTGCAGCCGGGGATGAAAAACTGTTTTTT
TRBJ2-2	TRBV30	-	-	CAWSRPGLEVVGELFF	TGTGCCTGGAGCAGACCGGGACTGGAGGTTGTCGGGGAGCTGTTTTTT
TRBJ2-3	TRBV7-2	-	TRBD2	CASSPSGGTDTQYF	TGTGCCAGCAGTCCTAGCGGGGGGACAGATACGCAGTATTTT
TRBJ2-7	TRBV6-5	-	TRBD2	CASSGTSGSTYEQYF	TGTGCCAGCAGTGGGACTAGCGGGTCTACCTACGAGCAGTACTTC
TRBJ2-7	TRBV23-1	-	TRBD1	CARQGLYEQYF	TGCGCCAGACAGGGGTTATACGAGCAGTACTTC
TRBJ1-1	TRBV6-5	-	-	CASTTGNTEAFF	TGTGCCAGCACGACAGGGAACACTGAAGCTTTCTTT
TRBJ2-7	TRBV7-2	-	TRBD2	CASSLAPGHGRDEQYF	TGTGCCAGCAGCTTAGCGCCAGGTCACGGGAGGGACGAGCAGTACTTC
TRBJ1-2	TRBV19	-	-	CASSIDTRRGYTF	TGTGCCAGTAGTATCGACACCCGGAGGGGCTACACCTTC
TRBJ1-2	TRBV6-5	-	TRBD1	CASSRPGTGDYGYTF	TGTGCCAGCAGTCGTCCCGGGACAGGGGACTATGGCTACACCTTC